This TCR beta chain was identified in a study of cytomegalovirus exposure and HLA in healthy donors. General study points: There were reportedly fewer N-insertions in an Asian-associated ancestry cluster than the roughly 670-donor mean, in a later analysis. A prior analysis recorded that most TCR beta V segments were productive about 90% or about 30% of the time. Follow-up analysis seemed to connect common viral pathogens with several of the most significant clusters identified. With DRB1 most and HLA-C fewest, TCR association rates differed between HLA loci in a later analysis.

This clone was recorded once. Antigen specificity is unknown. The CDR3 loop spans 17 amino acids. V was cut by 0 bases and J by 0 bases, with 12 bases left in between. Germline CDR1 LNHNV, CDR2 YYDKDF (reference sequence). The PCR used 60 Vbeta and 13 Jbeta primers. Libraries were prepared by immunoSEQ multiplex PCR; TCRdb keeps only in-frame clonotypes and omits some of them. This sample has hundreds of thousands of clones; approximately 80% occur once, and the top ten carry 0.71%. The chain is built from TRBV15 and TRBJ1-3; possibly TRBD1 for D (5 bases). The sample taken for sequencing was PBMCs. This TCR derives from a boy aged 2 to 10 in good health and CMV-seronegative. The CDR3 reads CATSRDRPQGSGNTIYF. The CDR3 coding sequence is TGTGCCACCAGCAGAGATCGTCCGCAGGGCTCTGGAAACACCATATATTTT.